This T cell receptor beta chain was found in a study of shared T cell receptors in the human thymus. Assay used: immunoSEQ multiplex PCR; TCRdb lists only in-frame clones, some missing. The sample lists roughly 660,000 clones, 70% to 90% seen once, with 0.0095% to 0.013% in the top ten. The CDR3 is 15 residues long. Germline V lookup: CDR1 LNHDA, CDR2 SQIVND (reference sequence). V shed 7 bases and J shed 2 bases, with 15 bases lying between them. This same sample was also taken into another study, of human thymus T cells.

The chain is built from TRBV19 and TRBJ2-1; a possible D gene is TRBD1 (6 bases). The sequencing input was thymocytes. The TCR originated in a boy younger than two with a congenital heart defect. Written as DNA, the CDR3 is TGTGCCAGTACCATACAGGGTGGGGCCTACAATGAGCAGTTCTTC. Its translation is CASTIQGGAYNEQFF.